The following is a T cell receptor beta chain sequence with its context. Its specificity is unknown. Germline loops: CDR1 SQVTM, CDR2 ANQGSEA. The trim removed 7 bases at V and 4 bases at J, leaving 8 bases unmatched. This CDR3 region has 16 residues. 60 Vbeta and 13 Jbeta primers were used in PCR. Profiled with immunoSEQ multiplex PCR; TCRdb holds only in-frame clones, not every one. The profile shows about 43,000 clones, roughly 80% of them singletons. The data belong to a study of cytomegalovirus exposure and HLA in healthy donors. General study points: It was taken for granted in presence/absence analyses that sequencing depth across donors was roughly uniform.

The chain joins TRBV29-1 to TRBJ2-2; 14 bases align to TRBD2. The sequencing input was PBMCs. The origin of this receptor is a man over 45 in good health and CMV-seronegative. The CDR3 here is CSGGTSGSLGTGELFF. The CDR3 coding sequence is TGCAGCGGCGGGACTAGCGGGAGTTTGGGCACCGGGGAGCTGTTTTTT.